These T cell receptor beta chains were read from a single sample in a study of STAT3 mutations in large granular lymphocyte leukemia. Sequencing used immunoSEQ multiplex PCR; TCRdb keeps in-frame clones, though not all of them. The sample consists of 10,000 to 15,000 clones, about nine tenths of them appearing once. Sample: peripheral blood mononuclear cells. The receptors were gathered from a middle-aged man with T-cell large granular lymphocyte leukemia. Some clones in this sample may be carry-over from other donors' samples. The CDR3 runs from the conserved cysteine through the conserved F or W. Each record gives: CDR3 protein, CDR3 DNA, D gene, V gene, clone size, J gene. D genes are given only for firm matches. Only some rows state a clone size, as once, few, many or a class for expanded clones.

CDR3aa: CASSSEASYEQYF; CDR3nt: TGTGCCAGCAGCTCGGAAGCTTCCTACGAGCAGTACTTC; d_gene: .; v_gene: TRBV5-5; abundance: .; j_gene: TRBJ2-7
CDR3aa: CASSLGFPTGTTYEQYF; CDR3nt: TGCGCCAGCAGCTTGGGGTTTCCGACAGGGACGACCTACGAGCAGTACTTC; d_gene: TRBD1; v_gene: TRBV5-1; abundance: .; j_gene: TRBJ2-7
CDR3aa: CSVDLSGATGELFF; CDR3nt: TGCAGCGTTGACCTCTCAGGGGCCACCGGGGAGCTGTTTTTT; d_gene: .; v_gene: TRBV29-1; abundance: .; j_gene: TRBJ2-2
CDR3aa: CASSSGLADYNEQFF; CDR3nt: TGCGCCAGCAGCTCTGGACTAGCGGACTACAATGAGCAGTTCTTC; d_gene: TRBD2; v_gene: TRBV5-1; abundance: .; j_gene: TRBJ2-1
CDR3aa: CASSLVPHYGYTF; CDR3nt: TGTGCCAGCAGCTTAGTACCACACTATGGCTACACCTTC; d_gene: .; v_gene: TRBV7-6; abundance: once; j_gene: TRBJ1-2
CDR3aa: CASSSLGGEQYF; CDR3nt: TGTGCCAGCAGCAGCTTGGGAGGCGAGCAGTACTTC; d_gene: .; v_gene: TRBV7-9; abundance: .; j_gene: TRBJ2-7
CDR3aa: CAWSVGGALYEQYF; CDR3nt: TGTGCCTGGAGTGTAGGGGGGGCTCTCTACGAGCAGTACTTC; d_gene: .; v_gene: TRBV30; abundance: .; j_gene: TRBJ2-7
CDR3aa: CASSLGRRGEQYF; CDR3nt: TGTGCCAGCAGCTTAGGCCGACGGGGCGAGCAGTACTTC; d_gene: .; v_gene: TRBV7-7; abundance: .; j_gene: TRBJ2-7
CDR3aa: CSVEVGYFGVNTEAFF; CDR3nt: TGCAGCGTTGAAGTAGGGTACTTCGGGGTGAACACTGAAGCTTTCTTT; d_gene: .; v_gene: TRBV29-1; abundance: .; j_gene: TRBJ1-1
CDR3aa: CASSRGPKAGYTF; CDR3nt: TGTGCCAGCAGCCGGGGCCCGAAGGCGGGCTACACCTTC; d_gene: .; v_gene: TRBV7-8; abundance: .; j_gene: TRBJ1-2
CDR3aa: CASSQGDSRTSGYTF; CDR3nt: TGCGCCAGCAGCCAAGGGGACAGTAGGACTTCCGGCTACACCTTC; d_gene: TRBD1; v_gene: TRBV4-3; abundance: .; j_gene: TRBJ1-2
CDR3aa: CASSDRAEFYEQYF; CDR3nt: TGTGCCAGTTCGGACAGGGCGGAATTCTACGAGCAGTACTTC; d_gene: TRBD1; v_gene: TRBV19; abundance: .; j_gene: TRBJ2-7
CDR3aa: CASSRNSNTEAFF; CDR3nt: TGTGCCAGCAGTCGCAACAGCAACACTGAAGCTTTCTTT; d_gene: .; v_gene: TRBV7-3; abundance: .; j_gene: TRBJ1-1
CDR3aa: CASSEELAEGYF; CDR3nt: TGTGCCAGCAGTGAAGAGTTAGCAGAAGGGTATTTT; d_gene: .; v_gene: TRBV2; abundance: .; j_gene: TRBJ2-3
CDR3aa: CASSPEGVYNEQFF; CDR3nt: TGTGCCAGCAGCCCAGAGGGGGTCTACAATGAGCAGTTCTTC; d_gene: .; v_gene: TRBV7-9; abundance: .; j_gene: TRBJ2-1
CDR3aa: CASSKAGLAGTDTQYF; CDR3nt: TGCGCCAGCAGCAAAGCCGGACTAGCGGGGACAGATACGCAGTATTTT; d_gene: TRBD2; v_gene: TRBV5-1; abundance: .; j_gene: TRBJ2-3
CDR3aa: CASSPGTGGKDGYTF; CDR3nt: TGTGCCAGCAGCCCAGGGACAGGGGGCAAGGATGGCTACACCTTC; d_gene: TRBD1; v_gene: TRBV7-2; abundance: once; j_gene: TRBJ1-2
CDR3aa: CASSSGPYEQYF; CDR3nt: TGTGCCAGCAGTTCCGGACCCTACGAGCAGTACTTC; d_gene: .; v_gene: TRBV6-5; abundance: .; j_gene: TRBJ2-7
CDR3aa: CASSSINRDIASYGYTF; CDR3nt: TGTGCCAGCAGCTCGATTAACCGGGACATAGCAAGCTATGGCTACACCTTC; d_gene: .; v_gene: TRBV7-9; abundance: .; j_gene: TRBJ1-2
CDR3aa: CASSQGGNNQPQHF; CDR3nt: TGCGCCAGCAGCCAAGGGGGGAACAATCAGCCCCAGCATTTT; d_gene: .; v_gene: TRBV4-1; abundance: .; j_gene: TRBJ1-5
CDR3aa: CASSFVQATGELFF; CDR3nt: TGTGCCAGCAGCTTTGTTCAGGCCACCGGGGAGCTGTTTTTT; d_gene: .; v_gene: TRBV7-2; abundance: .; j_gene: TRBJ2-2
CDR3aa: CAWSVARATRGYTF; CDR3nt: TGTGCCTGGAGTGTTGCCAGGGCTACAAGGGGCTACACCTTC; d_gene: .; v_gene: TRBV30; abundance: .; j_gene: TRBJ1-2
CDR3aa: CASSPPGGSRNTIYF; CDR3nt: TGTGCCAGCTCACCCCCCGGGGGGTCCAGAAACACCATATATTTT; d_gene: .; v_gene: TRBV18; abundance: once; j_gene: TRBJ1-3
CDR3aa: CASSLGQGGVEQYF; CDR3nt: TGTGCCAGCAGTTTAGGGCAGGGCGGGGTTGAGCAGTACTTC; d_gene: .; v_gene: TRBV27; abundance: .; j_gene: TRBJ2-7
CDR3aa: CASSLEGGGYGEQFF; CDR3nt: TGCGCCAGCAGCTTGGAGGGCGGGGGGTACGGTGAGCAGTTCTTC; d_gene: TRBD2; v_gene: TRBV5-1; abundance: .; j_gene: TRBJ2-1
CDR3aa: CASSRAGRTYEQYF; CDR3nt: TGCGCCAGCAGCCGGGCAGGCCGTACGTACGAGCAGTACTTC; d_gene: .; v_gene: TRBV4-1; abundance: .; j_gene: TRBJ2-7
CDR3aa: CAISEPDSNYGYTF; CDR3nt: TGTGCCATCAGTGAGCCGGACAGCAACTATGGCTACACCTTC; d_gene: .; v_gene: TRBV10-3; abundance: .; j_gene: TRBJ1-2
CDR3aa: CASQKGTVSNTGELFF; CDR3nt: TGCGCCAGCCAAAAGGGGACCGTATCGAACACCGGGGAGCTGTTTTTT; d_gene: .; v_gene: TRBV5-1; abundance: .; j_gene: TRBJ2-2
CDR3aa: CASSLGQAANGQPQHF; CDR3nt: TGTGCCAGCTCACTCGGACAGGCCGCGAACGGACAGCCCCAGCATTTT; d_gene: TRBD1; v_gene: TRBV18; abundance: .; j_gene: TRBJ1-5